These 19 T cell receptor beta chains originate from one sample sequenced in a study of blood T cell repertoires in COVID-19. TCRdb keeps only in-frame clones here, not all; method: immunoSEQ multiplex PCR. The sample holds roughly 150,000 clones, about four fifths seen once. Sequences were obtained from peripheral blood. The receptors stem from a woman aged 80 or over with COVID-19, enrolled during active disease.

This clone came up once. Other DNA sequences in the sample encode the same CDR3. The rearrangement joins TRBV2 to TRBJ2-7; weak D call: TRBD1 (5 bases). This CDR3 comprises 12 residues. V was shortened by 6 bases and J by 3 bases, with 9 bases between the two germline ends. From germline, CDR1 is SNHLY and CDR2 FYNNEI. The CDR3 region is CASRSDSYEQYF. CDR3 nucleotide sequence: TGTGCCAGCAGATCAGACAGCTACGAGCAGTACTTC.

The genes are TRBV27 and TRBJ2-2; 7 positions agree with TRBD1. Looked up from germline, CDR1 is MNHEY and CDR2 is SMNVEV (reference sequence). This CDR3 has 16 residues. Trimming removed 5 bases from V and 1 base from J; junction bases left unmatched: 7. CDR3 DNA sequence: TGTGCCAGCAGTAACCGGGGACAGTTGAACACCGGGGAGCTGTTTTTT. It is translated as CASSNRGQLNTGELFF.

The chain is built from TRBV7-2 and TRBJ2-3; TRBD2 might be the D (7 bases). CDR1 SGHTA and CDR2 FQGNSA come from the germline V gene. This CDR3 region has 14 residues. Trimming cost V 5 bases and J 5 bases, with 14 bases left between them. This CDR3 is CASSPRGAEDTQYF. DNA for the CDR3: TGTGCCAGCAGCCCTCGGGGGGCGGAAGATACGCAGTATTTT.

The gene calls are TRBV7-6 and TRBJ2-1; maybe TRBD2 (7 bases). V was trimmed by 0 bases and J by 10 bases, leaving 13 bases between them. Per germline, CDR1 SGHVS and CDR2 FNYEAQ. There are 14 residues in the CDR3. The CDR3 DNA is TGTGCCAGCAGCTTAGCGGGGGGGCCGAAGGAGCAGTTCTTC. This codes for CASSLAGGPKEQFF.

A few counts support this clone. The rearrangement uses TRBV7-9 and TRBJ2-3, with D uncertain. The CDR3 spans 12 residues. With 4 bases removed from V and 3 bases from J, the gap between germline ends came to 5 bases. CDR1 is SEHNR and CDR2 is FQNEAQ in the germline V gene (reference sequence). The CDR3 nucleotides are TGTGCCAGCAGCTCCCTTACAGATACGCAGTATTTT. Translation: CASSSLTDTQYF.

The chain employs TRBV5-6 and TRBJ1-4; D call uncertain. The V and J ends lost 0 bases and 2 bases respectively, with 14 bases between them. CDR3 length equals 17 residues. In germline, CDR1 is SGHDT, CDR2 YYEEEE. The CDR3 loop reads CASSLAPDGRTNEKLFF. DNA of the CDR3: TGTGCCAGCAGCTTGGCCCCGGACGGGAGGACTAATGAAAAACTGTTTTTT.

This chain links TRBV10-3 with TRBJ2-7, with 7 bases that match TRBD1. Losses at the gene ends were 4 bases for V and 2 bases for J; bases not matched to a gene: 11. Germline assignment: CDR1 ENHRY and CDR2 SYGVKD. The CDR3 runs 16 residues. CDR3 coding DNA: TGTGCCATCAGTGTTAACTCCGCAGGGGGTACCTACGAGCAGTACTTC. Its translation: CAISVNSAGGTYEQYF.

The J gene is TRBJ2-5, the V gene TRBV29-1, with 7 bases identical to TRBD1. The CDR3 totals 13 residues. The V and J ends lost 3 bases and 8 bases, in that order; junction bases with no gene match: 9. Germline V gives CDR1 SQVTM, CDR2 ANQGSEA. CDR3 sequence reads: CSVEYPGQPTQYF. CDR3 sequence (DNA): TGCAGCGTTGAGTATCCGGGACAGCCAACCCAGTACTTC.

The V call is TRBV9, the J call TRBJ2-7; D possibly corresponds to TRBD2 (5 bases). Germline values: CDR1 SGDLS, CDR2 YYNGEE. With 0 bases removed from V and 0 bases from J, the gap between germline ends came to 7 bases. CDR3 length equals 14 residues. The CDR3, as DNA: TGTGCCAGCAGCGTAGGCGGGTTCTCCTACGAGCAGTACTTC. As protein: CASSVGGFSYEQYF.

This clone was counted only a few times. V gene TRBV5-4 combines with J gene TRBJ2-5; maybe TRBD2 (7 bases). The V and J ends lost 1 base and 3 bases respectively, with 13 bases between them. The CDR3 loop spans 15 amino acids. Germline lookup yields CDR1 SGHNT and CDR2 YYREEE (reference sequence). CDR3 amino acids: CASSLMGGPEETQYF. CDR3 DNA sequence: TGTGCCAGCAGCTTGATGGGGGGGCCCGAAGAGACCCAGTACTTC.

The chain combines TRBV18 with TRBJ1-1, with 7 positions matching TRBD1. The CDR3 is 14 amino acids. V shed 3 bases, J shed 6 bases, and the junction held 7 bases outside the gene matches. Germline-derived CDR1 and CDR2 are KGHSH and LQKENI. The CDR3 nucleotides read TGTGCCAGCTCACCCCAGGGGGTGGGGGCTGAAGCTTTCTTT. Translated: CASSPQGVGAEAFF.

This chain links TRBV9 with TRBJ2-7; 7 bases fit TRBD1. In germline, CDR1 is SGDLS, CDR2 YYNGEE. After removal of 3 bases from V and 3 bases from J, the junction contained 6 bases not matched to a gene. This CDR3 is built from 14 residues. CDR3 loop: CASSGGTAIYEQYF. The CDR3 DNA is TGTGCCAGCAGCGGGGGGACAGCCATCTACGAGCAGTACTTC.

V and J are TRBV7-2 and TRBJ1-2, with 12 bases identical to TRBD1. V lost 8 bases, J lost 8 bases, and 6 bases stayed unmatched. The CDR3 totals 13 residues. Germline loops: CDR1 SGHTA, CDR2 FQGNSA. The CDR3 is CASGDRGREGYTF. Written as DNA, the CDR3 is TGTGCCAGCGGGGACAGGGGGCGCGAGGGCTACACCTTC.

This clone was found once. The genes are TRBV7-9 and TRBJ1-2, with a weak D call TRBD1 (6 bases). V was shortened by 4 bases and J by 8 bases, with 17 bases between the two germline ends. Per germline, CDR1 SEHNR and CDR2 FQNEAQ (reference sequence). The CDR3 is 14 residues long. CDR3: CASSSRTVYTGYTF. The CDR3 DNA follows: TGTGCCAGCAGCTCCCGGACAGTTTATACGGGCTACACCTTC.

V and J are TRBV21-1 and TRBJ2-6; the table's D call of TRBD1 was not tested on the DNA. TRBV21-1 is a known pseudogene. This CDR3 spans 21 amino acids. CDR3 protein: CASILVVGTGGNLGGANVLTF. As DNA, the CDR3 is TGTGCCAGCATCCTCGTGGTCGGGACAGGGGGAAATCTCGGTGGGGCCAACGTCCTGACTTTC.

This chain uses TRBV5-1 with TRBJ2-1; 8 bases are shared with TRBD1. Germline CDR1 and CDR2: SGHRS and YFSETQ. The ends lost 3 bases at V and 4 bases at J; junction bases unmatched: 9. This CDR3 is built from 16 residues. In nucleotides, the CDR3 is TGCGCCAGCAGCTCCCCGACAGGGGTAGGTTACAATGAGCAGTTCTTC. This gives the protein CASSSPTGVGYNEQFF.

The V gene is TRBV6-5, the J gene TRBJ2-2; TRBD2 aligns across 10 bases. This CDR3 has 15 amino acids. The junction had 4 bases not matched to a gene; V was cut back by 4 bases and J by 5 bases. Germline V gene lookup returns CDR1 MNHEY and CDR2 SVGAGI. CDR3 DNA sequence: TGTGCCAGCAGTTTATTAGCGGGGGGAACCGGGGAGCTGTTTTTT. Translation gives CASSLLAGGTGELFF.

V is TRBV15 and J is TRBJ2-2; possibly TRBD2 for D (5 bases). Trimming took 3 bases from V and 6 from J, leaving 8 bases between them. The CDR3 extends over 13 amino acids. Germline V gene lookup returns CDR1 LNHNV and CDR2 YYDKDF (reference sequence). CDR3 region: CATSRRASGELFF. The CDR3 bases are TGTGCCACCAGCAGGAGGGCATCCGGGGAGCTGTTTTTT.

This chain's CDR3 is CASSERRTSGSVLEQYF. CDR3 sequence (DNA): TGTGCCAGCAGCGAACGACGGACTAGCGGGAGTGTACTCGAGCAGTACTTC. V is TRBV14 and J is TRBJ2-7; 13 bases align to TRBD2. This CDR3 contains 17 residues. V dropped 5 bases and J dropped 6; count of bases not matched to a gene: 13. CDR1 SGHDN and CDR2 FVKESK come from the germline V gene.